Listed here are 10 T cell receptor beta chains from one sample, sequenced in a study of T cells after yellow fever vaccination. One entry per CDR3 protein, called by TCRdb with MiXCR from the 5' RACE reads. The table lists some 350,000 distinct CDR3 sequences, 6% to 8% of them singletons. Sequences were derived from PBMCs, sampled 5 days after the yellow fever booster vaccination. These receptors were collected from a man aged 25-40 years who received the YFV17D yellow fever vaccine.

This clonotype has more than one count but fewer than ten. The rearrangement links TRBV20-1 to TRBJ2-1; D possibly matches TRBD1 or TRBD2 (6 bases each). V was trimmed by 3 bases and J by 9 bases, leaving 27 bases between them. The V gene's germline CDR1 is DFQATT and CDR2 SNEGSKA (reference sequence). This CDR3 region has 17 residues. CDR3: CSASAYLLAAGDGEQFF. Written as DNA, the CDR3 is TGCAGTGCTAGCGCATACCTACTAGCCGCAGGGGACGGTGAGCAGTTCTTC.

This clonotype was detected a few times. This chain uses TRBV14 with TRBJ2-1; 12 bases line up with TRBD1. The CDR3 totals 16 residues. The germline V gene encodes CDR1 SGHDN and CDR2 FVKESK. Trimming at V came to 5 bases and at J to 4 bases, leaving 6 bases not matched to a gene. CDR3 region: CASSDSGQGAYNEQFF. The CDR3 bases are TGTGCCAGCAGCGACTCGGGACAGGGGGCATACAATGAGCAGTTCTTC.

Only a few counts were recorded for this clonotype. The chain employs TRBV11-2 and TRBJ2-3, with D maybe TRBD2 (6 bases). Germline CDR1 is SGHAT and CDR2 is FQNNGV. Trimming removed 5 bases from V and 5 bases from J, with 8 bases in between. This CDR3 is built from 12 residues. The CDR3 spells CASSRDLDTQYF. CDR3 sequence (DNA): TGTGCCAGCAGCCGGGACTTAGATACGCAGTATTTT. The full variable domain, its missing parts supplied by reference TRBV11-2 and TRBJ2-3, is EAGVAQSPRYKIIEKRQSVAFWCNPISGHATLYWYQQILGQGPKLLIQFQNNGVVDDSQLPKDRFSAERLKGVDSTLKIQPAKLEDSAVYLCASSRDLDTQYFGPGTRLTVL.

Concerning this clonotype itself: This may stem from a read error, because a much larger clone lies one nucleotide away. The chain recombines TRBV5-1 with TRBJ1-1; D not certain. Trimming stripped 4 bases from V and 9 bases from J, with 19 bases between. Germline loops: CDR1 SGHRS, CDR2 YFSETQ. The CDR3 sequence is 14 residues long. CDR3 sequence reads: CASSMAVADQKAFF. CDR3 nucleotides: TGCGCCAGCAGCATGGCGGTCGCAGATCAAAAAGCTTTCTTT.

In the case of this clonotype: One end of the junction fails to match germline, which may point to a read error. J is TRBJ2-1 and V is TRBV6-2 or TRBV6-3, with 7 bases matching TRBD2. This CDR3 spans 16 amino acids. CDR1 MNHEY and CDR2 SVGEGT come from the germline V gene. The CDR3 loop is CTSSPGTTSRIDEQFF. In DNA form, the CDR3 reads TGTACCAGCAGCCCCGGGACTACGTCTAGGATTGATGAGCAGTTCTTC.

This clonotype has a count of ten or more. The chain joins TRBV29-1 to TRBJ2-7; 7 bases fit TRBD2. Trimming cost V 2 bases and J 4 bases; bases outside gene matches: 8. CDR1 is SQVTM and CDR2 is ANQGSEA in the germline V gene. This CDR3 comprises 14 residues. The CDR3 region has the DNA TGCAGCGTTGAATTGGGGAGGGCCGGATACGAGCAGTACTTC. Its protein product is CSVELGRAGYEQYF.

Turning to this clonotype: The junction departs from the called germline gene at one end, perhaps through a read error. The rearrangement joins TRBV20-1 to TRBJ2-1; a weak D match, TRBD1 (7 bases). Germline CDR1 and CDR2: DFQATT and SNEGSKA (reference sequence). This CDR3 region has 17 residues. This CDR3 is CCARGGGEISSYNEQFF. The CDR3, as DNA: TGCTGTGCTAGAGGAGGGGGCGAAATCTCCTCCTACAATGAGCAGTTCTTC.

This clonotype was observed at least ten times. The CDR3 region is CASSQDWDYLNEQFF. The CDR3 nucleotides are TGCGCCAGCAGCCAAGATTGGGACTACCTCAATGAGCAGTTCTTC. The chain combines TRBV4-3 with TRBJ2-1; 7 bases are a match to TRBD2. The junction had 5 bases not matched to a gene; V was cut back by 0 bases and J by 6 bases. The CDR3 extends over 15 amino acids. CDR1 and CDR2 from the germline V gene are LGHNA and YSLEER.

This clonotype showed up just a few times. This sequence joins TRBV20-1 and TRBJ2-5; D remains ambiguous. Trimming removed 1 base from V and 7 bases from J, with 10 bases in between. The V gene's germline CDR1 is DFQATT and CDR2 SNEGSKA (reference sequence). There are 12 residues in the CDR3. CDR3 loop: CSARAGGWTQYF. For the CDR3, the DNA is TGCAGTGCTAGAGCTGGCGGTTGGACCCAGTACTTC.

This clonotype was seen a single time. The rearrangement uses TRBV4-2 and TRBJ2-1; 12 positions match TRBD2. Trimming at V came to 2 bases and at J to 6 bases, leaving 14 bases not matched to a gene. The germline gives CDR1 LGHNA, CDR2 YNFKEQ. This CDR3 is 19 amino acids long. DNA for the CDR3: TGTGCCAGCAGCCAATTCCCCAGTCTAGCGGGAGGGCCGGTCAATGAGCAGTTCTTC. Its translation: CASSQFPSLAGGPVNEQFF.